The sequence of this TCR beta chain was determined in a study of blood T cell repertoires in COVID-19. The CDR3 contains 16 residues. The ends lost 1 base at V and 4 bases at J; junction bases unmatched: 6. The germline V gene encodes CDR1 LNHDA and CDR2 SQIVND (reference sequence). Here immunoSEQ multiplex PCR was the method, and the copy in TCRdb shows in-frame clones only, minus some. Of some 390,000 clones in the sample, over 75% were seen once. Seattle cases were enrolled at active infection and followed longitudinally. This rearrangement joins TRBV19 to TRBJ2-4, with TRBD1 matching 8 bases. Sample: peripheral blood. The sequence was obtained from a woman in her thirties or forties with COVID-19, enrolled during active disease. This chain's CDR3 is CASSIGAQGVKNIQYF. The CDR3 DNA is TGTGCCAGTAGTATAGGGGCACAGGGGGTAAAAAACATTCAGTACTTC.